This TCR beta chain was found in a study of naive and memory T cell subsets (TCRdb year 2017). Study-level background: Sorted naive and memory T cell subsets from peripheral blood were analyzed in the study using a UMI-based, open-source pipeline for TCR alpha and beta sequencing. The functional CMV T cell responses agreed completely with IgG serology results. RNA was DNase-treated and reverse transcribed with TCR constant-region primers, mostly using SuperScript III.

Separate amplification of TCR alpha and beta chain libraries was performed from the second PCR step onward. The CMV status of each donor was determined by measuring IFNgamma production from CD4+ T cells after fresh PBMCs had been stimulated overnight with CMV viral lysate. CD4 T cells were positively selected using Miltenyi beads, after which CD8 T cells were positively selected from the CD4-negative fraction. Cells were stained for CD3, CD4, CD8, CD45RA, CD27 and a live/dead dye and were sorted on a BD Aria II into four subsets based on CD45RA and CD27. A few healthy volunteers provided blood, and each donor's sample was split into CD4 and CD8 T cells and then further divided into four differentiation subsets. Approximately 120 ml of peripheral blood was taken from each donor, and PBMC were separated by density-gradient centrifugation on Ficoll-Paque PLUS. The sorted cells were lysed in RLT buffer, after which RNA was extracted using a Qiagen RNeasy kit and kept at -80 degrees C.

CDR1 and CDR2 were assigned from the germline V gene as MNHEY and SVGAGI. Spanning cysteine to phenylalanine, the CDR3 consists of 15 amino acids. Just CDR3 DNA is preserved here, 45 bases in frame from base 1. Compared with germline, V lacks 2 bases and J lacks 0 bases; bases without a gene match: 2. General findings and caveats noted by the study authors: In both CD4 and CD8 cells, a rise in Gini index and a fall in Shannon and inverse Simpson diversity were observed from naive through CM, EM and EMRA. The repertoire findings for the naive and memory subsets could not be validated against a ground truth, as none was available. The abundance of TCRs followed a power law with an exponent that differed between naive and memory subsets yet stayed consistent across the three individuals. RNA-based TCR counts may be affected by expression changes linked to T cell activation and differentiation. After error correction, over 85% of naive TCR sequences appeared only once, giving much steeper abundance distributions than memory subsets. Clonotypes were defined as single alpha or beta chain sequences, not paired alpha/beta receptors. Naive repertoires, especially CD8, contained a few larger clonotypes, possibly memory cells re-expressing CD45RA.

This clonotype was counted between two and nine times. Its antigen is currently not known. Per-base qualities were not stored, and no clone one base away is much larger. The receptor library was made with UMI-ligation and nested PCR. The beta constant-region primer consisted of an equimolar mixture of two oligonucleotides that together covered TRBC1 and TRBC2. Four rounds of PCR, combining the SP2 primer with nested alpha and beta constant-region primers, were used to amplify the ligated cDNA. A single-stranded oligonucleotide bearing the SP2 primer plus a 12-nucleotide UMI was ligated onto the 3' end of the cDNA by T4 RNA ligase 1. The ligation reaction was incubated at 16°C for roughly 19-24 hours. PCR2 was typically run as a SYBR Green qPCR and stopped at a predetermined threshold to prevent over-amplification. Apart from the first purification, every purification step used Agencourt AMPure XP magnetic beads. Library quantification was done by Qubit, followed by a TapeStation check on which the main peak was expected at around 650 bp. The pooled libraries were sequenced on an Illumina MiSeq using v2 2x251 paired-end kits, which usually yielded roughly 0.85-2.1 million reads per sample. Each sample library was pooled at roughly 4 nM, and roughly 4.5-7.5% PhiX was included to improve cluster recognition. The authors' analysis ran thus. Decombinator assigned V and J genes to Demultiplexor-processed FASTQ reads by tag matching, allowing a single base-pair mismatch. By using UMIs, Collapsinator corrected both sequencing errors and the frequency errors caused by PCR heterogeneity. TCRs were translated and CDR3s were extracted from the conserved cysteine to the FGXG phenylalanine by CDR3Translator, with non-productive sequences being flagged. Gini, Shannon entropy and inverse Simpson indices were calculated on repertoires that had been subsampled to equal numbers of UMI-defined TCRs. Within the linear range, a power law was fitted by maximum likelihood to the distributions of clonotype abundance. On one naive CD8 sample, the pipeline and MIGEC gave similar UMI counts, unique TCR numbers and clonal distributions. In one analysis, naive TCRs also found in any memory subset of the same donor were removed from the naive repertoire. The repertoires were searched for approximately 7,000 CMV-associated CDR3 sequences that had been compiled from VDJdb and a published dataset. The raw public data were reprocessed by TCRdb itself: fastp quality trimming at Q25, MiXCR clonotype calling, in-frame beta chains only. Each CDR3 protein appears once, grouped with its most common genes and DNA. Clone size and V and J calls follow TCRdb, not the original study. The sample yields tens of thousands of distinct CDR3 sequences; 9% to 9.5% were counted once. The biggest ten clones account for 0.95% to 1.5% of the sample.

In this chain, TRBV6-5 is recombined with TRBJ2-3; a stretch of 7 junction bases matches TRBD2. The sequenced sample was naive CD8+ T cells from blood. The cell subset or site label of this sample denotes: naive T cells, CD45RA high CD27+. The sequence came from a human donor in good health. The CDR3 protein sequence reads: CASSYNSGSTDTQYF. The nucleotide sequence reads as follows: TGTGCCAGCAGTTACAATAGCGGGAGCACAGATACGCAGTATTTT.